This T cell receptor beta chain emerged from a study of graft-versus-host responses after intestinal transplantation. Study findings and constraints: Within allografts, high graft-versus-host to host-versus-graft clonal ratios were seen among patients with graft-donor T cell macrochimerism. Maximum circulating GvH clone levels tracked with early post-transplant HvG decreases. There were GvH clones found in recipient marrow, and some of them appeared first in ileum or blood.

Profiled with immunoSEQ multiplex PCR; TCRdb holds only in-frame clones, not every one. The profile shows about 21,000 clones, 30% to 40% of them singletons. Plating combined roughly 200,000 CFSE-labeled responder cells with roughly 200,000 irradiated, violet-dye-labeled stimulator cells. Germline lookup yields CDR1 SGHAT and CDR2 FQNNGV. With 4 bases clipped from V and 1 base from J, the junction kept 2 bases outside the gene matches. The CDR3 runs to 15 residues. Here the sequenced sample was alloreactive CD8+ T cells from a mixed lymphocyte reaction culture, taken before intestinal transplant. Specified subset: CFSE-low proliferating T cells sorted from approximately six-day pre-transplant mixed lymphocyte reaction (GvH or HvG direction). The chain is built from TRBV11-2 and TRBJ2-5; TRBD1 matches at 11 bases. This sequence was found in a human patient who received an intestinal transplant. CDR3 residues: CASSSGTGGQETQYF. CDR3 in DNA: TGTGCCAGCAGCTCTGGGACAGGGGGCCAAGAGACCCAGTACTTC.